Listed below are T cell receptor beta chains from one sample, sequenced in a study of blood T cells in healthy people across ages. Each CDR3 protein gets one entry after TCRdb re-called the 5' RACE reads with MiXCR. Altogether roughly 730,000 distinct CDR3 sequences are present, more than 50% being singletons, with the ten largest covering more than 25%. The source material was blood. The receptors derive from a middle-aged man in good health. CDR3s include the opening cysteine and the closing phenylalanine or tryptophan. D genes are given only for firm matches. Size is omitted from some rows. Given values are once, few, many or a class for expanded clones.

size	D	length	V	J	CDR3	DNA
few	.	11	TRBV29-1	TRBJ1-1	CSTWEGTEAFF	TGCAGCACTTGGGAGGGGACTGAAGCTTTCTTT
few	.	12	TRBV7-2	TRBJ2-3	CASTSDADTQYF	TGTGCCAGCACCAGCGATGCAGATACGCAGTATTTT
.	.	14	TRBV10-3	TRBJ1-2	CAISGILGDYGYTF	TGTGCCATCAGTGGGATACTGGGGGACTATGGCTACACCTTC
.	.	16	TRBV5-1	TRBJ2-5	CATQLGGGRPQETQYF	TGCGCCACCCAGCTGGGTGGGGGGCGCCCCCAAGAGACCCAGTACTTC
.	.	14	TRBV2	TRBJ2-3	CASRRPREGWTQYF	TGTGCCAGCAGGCGGCCTAGGGAAGGTTGGACGCAGTATTTT
few	.	15	TRBV18	TRBJ1-6	CASSPSTGGDSPLHF	TGTGCCAGCTCACCTTCGACAGGTGGCGATTCACCCCTCCACTTT
.	.	14	TRBV29-1	TRBJ2-5	CSVDRDGNGREQYF	TGCAGCGTTGATAGGGACGGGAACGGACGGGAGCAGTACTTC
.	.	16	TRBV18	TRBJ2-5	CASSPSGRGPRETQYF	TGTGCCAGCTCACCGTCCGGCAGGGGCCCTCGGGAGACCCAGTACTTC
.	.	14	TRBV19	TRBJ2-5	CASSRAGSQETQYF	TGTGCCAGTTCCCGGGCAGGGTCACAAGAGACCCAGTACTTC
.	.	18	TRBV13	TRBJ2-5	CASSSLYRRDSYQETQYF	TGTGCCAGCAGCTCCTTGTACCGCAGGGATTCGTACCAAGAGACCCAGTACTTC
.	.	13	TRBV6-5	TRBJ1-2	CASSPAALYGYTF	TGTGCCAGCAGTCCAGCAGCGCTCTATGGCTACACCTTC
few	.	14	TRBV6-2/TRBV6-3	TRBJ2-7	CASSTGLFFYEQYF	TGTGCCAGCAGTACCGGGCTTTTCTTCTACGAGCAGTACTTC
.	.	16	TRBV20-1	TRBJ2-2	CSARPPGPANTGELFF	TGCAGTGCTAGACCTCCGGGACCCGCAAACACCGGGGAGCTGTTTTTT
few	TRBD1	17	TRBV10-3	TRBJ1-2	CAISDAAGGTGSKGYTF	TGTGCCATCAGTGACGCTGCCGGAGGGACAGGGTCTAAAGGCTACACCTTC
.	TRBD1	16	TRBV12-3/TRBV12-4	TRBJ1-3	CASSFRDSVSGNTIYF	TGTGCCAGCAGTTTTCGGGACAGTGTATCTGGAAACACCATATATTTT
few	TRBD2	13	TRBV20-1	TRBJ2-5	CSGLAGVVETQYF	TGCAGTGGCCTAGCGGGAGTGGTGGAGACCCAGTACTTC
.	.	14	TRBV10-3	TRBJ2-3	CAISRSLGTETQYF	TGTGCCATCAGCCGCTCTCTAGGCACAGAGACGCAGTATTTT
once	.	15	TRBV29-1	TRBJ1-1	CSVSDTGSMNTEAFF	TGCAGCGTCTCGGACACAGGGAGCATGAACACTGAAGCTTTCTTT
few	TRBD1	14	TRBV9	TRBJ2-1	CASSLTGGGNEQFF	TGTGCCAGCAGCCTAACAGGGGGCGGGAATGAGCAGTTCTTC
.	TRBD2	19	TRBV4-2	TRBJ2-2	CASSQAGLAGGINTGELFF	TGTGCCAGCAGCCAAGCGGGACTAGCGGGAGGGATAAACACCGGGGAGCTGTTTTTT
.	.	14	TRBV9	TRBJ1-2	CASSGRRINYGYTF	TGTGCCAGCAGCGGAAGGAGGATCAACTATGGCTACACCTTC
many	.	13	TRBV3-1	TRBJ2-7	CASSRGKTYEQYF	TGTGCCAGCAGCCGCGGGAAGACCTACGAGCAGTACTTC
few	.	11	TRBV29-1	TRBJ2-5	CSGRETETQYF	TGCAGCGGCAGGGAGACAGAGACCCAGTACTTC
.	.	16	TRBV6-5	TRBJ2-1	CASSYSWAPTYNEQFF	TGTGCCAGCAGTTACTCCTGGGCCCCAACCTACAATGAGCAGTTCTTC
.	TRBD1	16	TRBV6-5	TRBJ2-7	CASRSQGAKGDYEQYF	TGTGCCAGCAGGTCTCAGGGGGCAAAGGGGGACTACGAGCAGTACTTC
few	TRBD2	14	TRBV3-1	TRBJ2-4	CASSQLAVKNIQYF	TGTGCCAGCAGCCAACTAGCGGTTAAAAACATTCAGTACTTC
.	.	13	TRBV11-3	TRBJ2-7	CASTGVSSYEQYF	TGTGCCAGCACCGGGGTGAGCTCCTACGAGCAGTACTTC
.	TRBD2	16	TRBV29-1	TRBJ2-7	CSVDKGLAGGLYEQYF	TGCAGCGTTGATAAAGGACTAGCGGGGGGCCTCTACGAGCAGTACTTC
.	TRBD1	12	TRBV29-1	TRBJ2-7	CSVSGQGGEQYF	TGCAGCGTCTCCGGACAGGGCGGCGAGCAGTACTTC
few	TRBD2	18	TRBV7-3	TRBJ2-1	CASSLYPAREGVYNEQFF	TGTGCCAGCAGCTTATACCCCGCGCGGGAGGGGGTTTACAATGAGCAGTTCTTC
.	TRBD1	16	TRBV6-1	TRBJ2-7	CASSAPRTGPSYEQYF	TGTGCCAGCAGTGCCCCCCGGACAGGGCCTTCCTACGAGCAGTACTTC
few	TRBD2	19	TRBV28	TRBJ2-4	CASSFRGLAGGQIKNIQYF	TGTGCCAGCAGTTTCCGGGGACTAGCGGGAGGTCAAATAAAAAACATTCAGTACTTC
.	.	15	TRBV7-2	TRBJ2-5	CASSLGAFDQETQYF	TGTGCCAGCAGCCTCGGGGCCTTTGACCAAGAGACCCAGTACTTC
few	.	16	TRBV5-6	TRBJ2-3	CASSRGSGLGTDTQYF	TGTGCCAGCAGCCGGGGTTCGGGACTGGGCACAGATACGCAGTATTTT
.	.	12	TRBV29-1	TRBJ2-7	CSVEGPAYEQYF	TGCAGCGTTGAGGGTCCGGCCTACGAGCAGTACTTC
.	TRBD1	14	TRBV7-9	TRBJ2-7	CASSNPGQGDEQYF	TGTGCCAGCAGCAATCCGGGACAGGGAGACGAGCAGTACTTC
.	.	14	TRBV6-1	TRBJ2-6	CASSDRPGANVLTF	TGTGCCAGCAGTGATCGGCCCGGGGCCAACGTCCTGACTTTC
few	.	14	TRBV4-2	TRBJ1-6	CASNPAPSDSPLHF	TGTGCCAGCAACCCCGCCCCGTCGGATTCACCCCTCCACTTT
.	.	13	TRBV20-1	TRBJ2-5	CSARTGTQETQYF	TGCAGTGCTAGAACAGGAACCCAAGAGACCCAGTACTTC
.	.	15	TRBV3-1	TRBJ1-2	CASSQGRGAAYGYTF	TGTGCCAGCAGCCAAGGCCGGGGGGCGGCCTATGGCTACACCTTC
.	.	15	TRBV4-3	TRBJ2-3	CASSQDLTSTDTQYF	TGCGCCAGCAGCCAAGACCTGACTAGCACAGATACGCAGTATTTT
.	.	15	TRBV9	TRBJ2-3	CASSVAGTSTDTQYF	TGTGCCAGCAGCGTAGCGGGGACTAGCACAGATACGCAGTATTTT
.	.	13	TRBV20-1	TRBJ1-2	CSARLIEGWGYTF	TGCAGTGCTAGGTTAATCGAAGGGTGGGGCTACACCTTC
.	.	15	TRBV25-1	TRBJ2-5	CASSEDFNIQETQYF	TGTGCCAGCAGTGAAGATTTTAACATCCAAGAGACCCAGTACTTC
few	.	15	TRBV7-2	TRBJ1-4	CASSLENSYNEKLFF	TGTGCCAGCAGCTTAGAAAACAGCTATAATGAAAAACTGTTTTTT
.	.	12	TRBV7-9	TRBJ2-2	CASTQVPRELFF	TGTGCCAGCACCCAAGTCCCTCGGGAGCTGTTTTTT
.	.	14	TRBV28	TRBJ2-7	CASSPPRERTEQYF	TGTGCCAGCAGTCCCCCCCGAGAGAGGACCGAGCAGTACTTC
.	.	17	TRBV7-6	TRBJ2-7	CASSSRGWGGFGYEQYF	TGTGCCAGCAGCTCCCGGGGGTGGGGCGGTTTTGGCTACGAGCAGTACTTC
.	TRBD1	15	TRBV2	TRBJ2-2	CASIEGQGKAGELFF	TGTGCCAGCATAGAAGGACAGGGAAAGGCCGGGGAGCTGTTTTTT
few	TRBD2	17	TRBV6-1	TRBJ2-3	CASRRGSGTSGTDTQYF	TGTGCCAGCAGGCGCGGGTCCGGGACTAGCGGGACAGATACGCAGTATTTT
.	TRBD1	14	TRBV6-6	TRBJ1-5	CASRGTGENQPQHF	TGTGCCAGCAGAGGGACAGGAGAGAATCAGCCCCAGCATTTT
.	.	13	TRBV28	TRBJ2-7	CASSQAEPYEQYF	TGTGCCAGCAGTCAGGCGGAACCCTACGAGCAGTACTTC